The 3 T cell receptor beta chains below all came from one sample that was sequenced in a study of cytomegalovirus exposure and HLA in healthy donors. Assay: immunoSEQ multiplex PCR; the TCRdb copy retains only in-frame clones and omits some. This sample has more than 250,000 clones, with 70% to 90% found just once. The sequencing sample was made of PBMCs. Receptors originate from a woman aged 18-29 years in good health and CMV-seronegative.

V gene TRBV27 combines with J gene TRBJ2-1; 7 bases are a match to TRBD1. The V gene's germline CDR1 is MNHEY and CDR2 SMNVEV (reference sequence). The CDR3 is 13 amino acids. V was clipped by 4 bases and J by 6 bases; unmatched bases: 3. CDR3 DNA: TGTGCCAGCAGTTCTCCAGGGGGCAATGAGCAGTTCTTC. As protein: CASSSPGGNEQFF.

The chain couples TRBV5-1 to TRBJ2-1, with 8 positions matching TRBD2. The CDR3 extends over 15 amino acids. Trimming took 0 bases from V and 6 from J; bases not matched to a gene: 5. Germline V gene data show CDR1 as SGHRS and CDR2 as YFSETQ. CDR3 nucleotide sequence: TGCGCCAGCAGCTTGGGAGCGGGAGAGGGCAATGAGCAGTTCTTC. It codes for CASSLGAGEGNEQFF.

The chain uses TRBV6-5 and TRBJ2-7; TRBD2 matches 7 bases. Trimming took 0 bases from V and 3 from J; bases not matched to a gene: 8. This CDR3 has 16 amino acids. CDR1 and CDR2 from the germline V gene are MNHEY and SVGAGI. CDR3 bases: TGTGCCAGCAGTTACTCGTGGGTAGCGGGCGACTACGAGCAGTACTTC. Protein product: CASSYSWVAGDYEQYF.